The entry below gives a single T cell receptor (beta chain) sequence along with its context. The specificity of this receptor is unknown. No much larger clone exists at a distance of one base, and base qualities are not known. These data originate in a study of T cells in localized non-small cell lung cancer (dated by TCRdb to the early 2020s). For context, the study as a whole: The study examined T cell repertoires in under 300 patients with early-stage NSCLC and compared tumors with uninvolved tumor-adjacent lungs. Of the NSCLC patients, 120 to 150 were male and about a hundred were female, and the mean age was approximately 66 years. The cohort consisted of 236 treatment-naive NSCLC patients whose localized lung tumors had been resected.

At diagnosis, tumor, uninvolved tumor-adjacent lung and peripheral blood were collected and then preserved as a mix of FFPE and fresh-frozen material. For TCR repertoire profiling, blood samples were analyzed as peripheral blood mononuclear cells. The immunoSEQ Assay was used to sequence TCR beta CDR3 regions from DNA. Under the source paper's analysis protocol: T cell density was computed as TCR beta template counts normalized to usable DNA estimated by amplifying housekeeping genes. Richness was estimated with the preseqR package, extrapolating to 400,000 templates for PBMC samples and 120,000 templates for tissue samples. Clonality was defined as one minus Pielou's evenness. Tissue-enriched TCRs were identified by differential abundance testing using productive amino-acid clonotypes, minimum total count 5 and alpha 0.1. The Jaccard Index and the Morisita Overlap Index were used to measure repertoire overlap between compartments. TCR beta CDR3s were clustered by GLIPH together with public tetramer-defined viral CDR3s, and at least three viral sequences plus V-gene enrichment were required for viral motifs. TCRdb retrieved this table from immuneACCESS and kept in-frame rearrangements only. Not all clones are present; in checked studies, unresolved V genes account for under half, and no reason is known for the remainder. That table supplies the V and J calls and clone size; D and trimming were determined from the DNA. The sample data list roughly 66,000 clones, and 90% of these were observed just once. The leading ten clones occupy just under 2% of the sample.

Paper-wide results and their limitations: The highest T cell clonality was observed in uninvolved tumor-adjacent lung, where clonality exceeded that of tumor, suggesting that antigenic responses were more focused in uninvolved tumor-adjacent lung. Because the study design was exploratory, TCR variables were selected using unadjusted p-values without false-discovery rate correction. Longer overall survival was associated with higher T cell density in blood, whereas shorter survival was associated with higher clonality in adjacent lung. A median of roughly 56 of the top 100 tumor clones were detected in paired uninvolved adjacent lung, and 28 of these tumor clones were also found among the top 100 clones of the paired uninvolved adjacent lung. Because multi-region tumor sequencing was not done, intratumor heterogeneity could not be ruled out.

The germline V gene encodes CDR1 MGHRA and CDR2 YSYEKL. V is pruned by 0 bases and J by 7 bases, leaving 14 bases of the junction without a gene match. The CDR3 runs 18 residues from the cysteine to the phenylalanine. CDR3 DNA only is kept here, 54 bases in frame from base 1. This chain is built from TRBV4-1 and TRBJ2-1, and 8 junctional nucleotides match TRBD2. The TCR was taken from a woman between 35 and 75 years old with stage I lung adenocarcinoma. The source material was peripheral blood, sampled before any cancer treatment. The DNA reads TGCGCCAGCAGCCAAGATCAGGAGGTGGTTAGCGGGGATAATGAGCAGTTCTTC. This gives the protein CASSQDQEVVSGDNEQFF.